This TCR beta chain appears in the sequencing data of a study of post-analysis software for immune sequencing data. The overall study: Relapsing-remitting, secondary progressive and progressive-relapsing forms made up the multiple sclerosis disease courses.

On this clonotype: The antigen remains undetermined.

Study-wide results and caveats: A few TRBV segments were significantly more frequent in patients than in controls. TRBV5-6, TRBV5-1 and TRBV20-1 were among these segments. Those samples that were prepared in the same batch co-clustered strongly by F measure.

Trimming cost V 7 bases and J 2 bases, with 2 bases left between them. The CDR3 has 10 residues. Unique molecular identifiers were carried by the TCR beta cDNA libraries. Some 500,000 cDNA molecules were obtained per 1 to 10 million input T cells. TCRdb ran MiXCR on the PCR reads and lists one entry per CDR3 protein. The profile shows 750,000 to 900,000 distinct CDR3 sequences, around 46% of them singletons. This clonotype originated in a girl aged 5-17 years with multiple sclerosis. Sequenced input: blood. The chain has TRBV12-3 or TRBV12-4 and TRBJ1-1, with D unclear. As DNA, the CDR3 is TGTGCCAGCAAAAACACTGAAGCTTTCTTT. Protein: CASKNTEAFF.